This T cell receptor beta chain was retrieved from a study of blood T cells in healthy people across ages. The individuals who served as donors were healthy Caucasians living in Russia, aged roughly 6 to 100. The authors isolated at least 6 million PBMCs per sample. A second PCR of roughly 6 to 12 cycles used a sample-barcoded 5' primer and a J-beta primer mix. Each CDR3 protein gets one entry after TCRdb re-called the 5' RACE reads with MiXCR. This sample has around 1.7 million distinct CDR3 sequences; roughly 27% occur once, and the top ten carry approximately 7.7%. Study-wide results and limits: A strong correlation was found between TCR beta diversity and the percentage of naive T cells. Both higher diversity and more naive CD4+ cells marked long-lived donors when set against aged donors.

There are a few counts of this clonotype. What it binds is not known. The origin of this receptor is a woman aged 25 to 39 in good health. Material: blood.

This CDR3 reads CASRGGRGSSGANVLTF. DNA for the CDR3: TGCGCCAGCAGGGGAGGACGGGGAAGCTCTGGGGCCAACGTCCTGACTTTC. The chain recombines TRBV4-1 with TRBJ2-6; tentatively, D is TRBD2 (6 bases). Per the germline V gene, CDR1 is MGHRA and CDR2 is YSYEKL. V dropped 6 bases and J dropped 0 bases, with 15 bases sitting between them. The CDR3 contains 17 residues.